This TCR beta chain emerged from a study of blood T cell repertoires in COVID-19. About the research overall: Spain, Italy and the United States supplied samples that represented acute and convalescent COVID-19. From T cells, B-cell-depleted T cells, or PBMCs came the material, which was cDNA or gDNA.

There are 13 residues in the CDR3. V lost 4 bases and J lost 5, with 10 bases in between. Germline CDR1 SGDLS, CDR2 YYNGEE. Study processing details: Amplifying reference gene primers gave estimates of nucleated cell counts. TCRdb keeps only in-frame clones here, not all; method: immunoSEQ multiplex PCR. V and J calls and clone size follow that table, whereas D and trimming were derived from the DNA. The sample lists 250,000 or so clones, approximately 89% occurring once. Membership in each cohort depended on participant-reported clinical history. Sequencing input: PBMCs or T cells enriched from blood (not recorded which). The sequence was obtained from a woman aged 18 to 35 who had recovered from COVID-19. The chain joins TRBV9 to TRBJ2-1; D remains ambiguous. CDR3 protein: CASSTLPDNEQFF. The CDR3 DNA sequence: TGTGCCAGCAGCACTCTCCCCGACAATGAGCAGTTCTTC. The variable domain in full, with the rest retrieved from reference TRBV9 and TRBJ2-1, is DSGVTQTPKHLITATGQRVTLRCSPRSGDLSVYWYQQSLDQGLQFLIQYYNGEERAKGNILERFSAQQFPDLHSELNLSSLELGDSALYFCASSTLPDNEQFFGPGTRLTVL.